This TCR beta chain was recorded in a study of cytomegalovirus exposure and HLA in healthy donors. General study findings and limits: Serostatus for CMV was the only available immune exposure information. The study designated 150 to 200 TCR beta chains cytomegalovirus-associated. Upon later analysis, TCR association rates were observed to vary by HLA locus, being highest for DRB1 and lowest for HLA-C.

A word on this clone: As yet, its antigen is unknown.

The PCR made use of 60 Vbeta and 13 Jbeta primers. This table comes from immunoSEQ multiplex PCR, and its TCRdb copy is limited to in-frame clones, with some not included. The data show about 120,000 clones, 81% seen once. Sequenced sample: PBMCs. The TCR sequence derives from a woman aged 25-40 years in good health and CMV-seronegative.

In nucleotides, the CDR3 is TGTGCCAGCAGTTCTCGCTATGGCTACACCTTC. Amino acid sequence: CASSSRYGYTF. V usage is TRBV28 and J usage is TRBJ1-2; D gene ambiguous. The germline V and J ends were trimmed by 4 bases and 4 bases, with 4 bases remaining between them. Germline-derived CDR1 and CDR2 are MDHEN and SYDVKM. This CDR3 is 11 amino acids long.